The 26 T cell receptor beta chains in this list originate from one sample, sequenced in a study of cytomegalovirus exposure and HLA in healthy donors. Vbeta (60) and Jbeta (13) primers were used in the PCR. Using immunoSEQ multiplex PCR, the repertoire was profiled, and TCRdb retains in-frame clones only, with some absent. The data hold 150,000 to 180,000 clones, with around 81% observed a single time. Input material: PBMCs. These receptors came from a woman aged 40-49 years in good health and CMV-seropositive.

CDR3 DNA sequence: TGCGCCAGCAGCCCCCATCTAGGGACAGGAAATTACGAGCAGTACTTC. Protein sequence: CASSPHLGTGNYEQYF. The rearrangement links TRBV4-1 to TRBJ2-7; 8 nucleotides match TRBD1. The V and J ends lost 4 bases and 4 bases, in that order; junction bases with no gene match: 12. The germline gives CDR1 MGHRA, CDR2 YSYEKL. The CDR3 loop spans 16 amino acids.

The CDR3 region is CASSNGQGGRSDEQYF. CDR3 in DNA: TGTGCCAGTAGTAACGGACAAGGGGGCAGGTCGGACGAGCAGTACTTC. The genes are TRBV19 and TRBJ2-7, with 7 positions matching TRBD1. Germline V CDR1 and CDR2: LNHDA, SQIVND (reference sequence). The length of the CDR3 is 16 residues. Trimming at V came to 4 bases and at J to 5 bases, leaving 14 bases not matched to a gene.

This clone came up a few times. Mismatch with germline at one junction end may stem from a read error. This chain uses TRBV7-7 with TRBJ2-1; TRBD2 matches 7 bases. The germline CDR1 and CDR2 sequences are SSHAT and FNYEAQ (reference sequence). The CDR3 consists of 13 residues. The CDR3 sequence: CASSQNSGYEQFF. DNA for the CDR3: TGTGCTAGCAGCCAAAATAGCGGGTATGAGCAGTTCTTC. Full variable domain (remainder filled in from reference TRBV7-7 and TRBJ2-1): GAGVSQSPRYKVTKRGQDVTLRCDPISSHATLYWYQQALGQGPEFLTYFNYEAQPDKSGLPSDRFSAERPEGSISTLTIQRTEQRDSAMYRCASSQNSGYEQFFGPGTRLTVL.

The chain has TRBV11-3 and TRBJ2-4, with 8 nucleotides matching TRBD2. Unmatched junction bases numbered 7, after V lost 5 bases and J lost 1 base. Germline V gives CDR1 SGHNT, CDR2 YENEEA. This CDR3 region has 16 residues. The CDR3 sequence: CASSDQPGGAKNIQYF. DNA for the CDR3: TGTGCCAGCAGCGATCAGCCGGGAGGGGCCAAAAACATTCAGTACTTC.

The chain links TRBV29-1 to TRBJ2-7; 8 nucleotides match TRBD2. The V segment lost 7 bases and the J segment 3 bases; nucleotides outside the gene matches: 11. The CDR3 extends over 14 amino acids. CDR1 is SQVTM, CDR2 ANQGSEA, per germline. The CDR3 nucleotides read TGCAGCGCCACACGAGCGGGAGCTGTCTACGAGCAGTACTTC. Residues: CSATRAGAVYEQYF.

The chain employs TRBV11-3 and TRBJ2-7; 9 bases map to TRBD1. V was clipped by 4 bases and J by 0 bases; unmatched bases: 7. CDR3 length equals 16 residues. The germline CDR1 and CDR2 sequences are SGHNT and YENEEA. Here the CDR3 reads CASSSGGTGSSYEQYF. Written as DNA, the CDR3 is TGTGCCAGCAGCTCTGGCGGGACAGGGAGCTCCTACGAGCAGTACTTC.

This clone came up once. V and J are TRBV7-9 and TRBJ2-5, with D perhaps matching TRBD2 (7 bases). Trimming cost V 5 bases and J 4 bases, with 14 bases left between them. Germline V gene sequence: CDR1 SEHNR, CDR2 FQNEAQ (reference sequence). The CDR3 extends over 14 amino acids. Here the CDR3 DNA reads TGTGCCAGCAGCATCGGCGGGGGCGGAGAGACCCAGTACTTC. Translated, it gives CASSIGGGGETQYF.

The chain recombines TRBV18 with TRBJ2-3; 11 positions match TRBD2. Per the germline V gene, CDR1 is KGHSH and CDR2 is LQKENI. Germline trimming cut 3 bases from V and 3 bases from J; bases unmatched to any gene: 5. CDR3 length: 16 residues. The CDR3 bases are TGTGCCAGCTCACCTATAGCGGGAGGGCCAACAGATACGCAGTATTTT. Translating it yields CASSPIAGGPTDTQYF.

The V and J genes are TRBV2 and TRBJ2-7; 10 bases are shared with TRBD2. Germline CDR1 is SNHLY and CDR2 is FYNNEI. The V segment lost 3 bases and the J segment 7 bases; nucleotides outside the gene matches: 9. The CDR3 is 15 amino acids. CDR3: CASSDLSGRIREQYF. DNA of the CDR3: TGTGCCAGCAGTGATCTTAGCGGGAGGATTAGAGAGCAGTACTTC.

Ten or more counts support this clone. The chain carries TRBV27 and TRBJ2-1; 7 bases match TRBD2. The CDR3 sequence is 15 residues long. The V segment lost 4 bases and the J segment 9 bases; nucleotides outside the gene matches: 12. Germline V CDR1 and CDR2: MNHEY, SMNVEV (reference sequence). DNA of the CDR3: TGTGCCAGCAGTTACGTGGGAGGGCCGGTTAGTGAGCAGTTCTTC. It translates to CASSYVGGPVSEQFF.

The chain links TRBV5-1 to TRBJ2-7, with 7 nucleotides matching TRBD1. CDR1 is SGHRS, CDR2 YFSETQ, per germline. Trimming at V came to 1 base and at J to 5 bases, leaving 0 bases not matched to a gene. There are 12 residues in the CDR3. CDR3 sequence: CASSLQGDEQYF. CDR3 coding DNA: TGCGCCAGCAGCTTGCAGGGGGACGAGCAGTACTTC.

On this clone: Other DNA sequences of this sample code for an identical CDR3. The rearrangement uses TRBV5-1 and TRBJ2-2, with a weak D call TRBD2 (5 bases). Per germline, CDR1 SGHRS and CDR2 YFSETQ. The V and J ends lost 2 bases and 3 bases respectively, with 8 bases between them. The CDR3 loop spans 14 amino acids. In DNA form, the CDR3 reads TGCGCCAGCAGCTTAGCACTAGACACCGGGGAGCTGTTTTTT. Translation gives CASSLALDTGELFF.

This chain joins TRBV5-5 and TRBJ2-3, with 11 bases matching TRBD2. Trimming cost V 4 bases and J 0 bases; bases outside gene matches: 10. Germline lookup yields CDR1 SGHKS and CDR2 YYEKEE (reference sequence). The CDR3 covers 18 residues. The CDR3 protein is CASSPGTSGTISTDTQYF. The CDR3 DNA is TGTGCCAGCAGCCCCGGGACTAGCGGTACCATAAGCACAGATACGCAGTATTTT. Based on the CDR3 plus reference TRBV5-5 and TRBJ2-3, the full variable domain is DAGVTQSPTHLIKTRGQQVTLRCSPISGHKSVSWYQQVLGQGPQFIFQYYEKEERGRGNFPDRFSARQFPNYSSELNVNALLLGDSALYLCASSPGTSGTISTDTQYFGPGTRLTVL.

The chain employs TRBV4-2 and TRBJ2-3; TRBD2 matches at 11 bases. The V gene's germline CDR1 is LGHNA and CDR2 YNFKEQ. This CDR3 region has 18 residues. V shed 0 bases and J 3 bases; nucleotides not matched to a gene: 8. This CDR3 is CASSQDRTTSGRTDTQYF. The CDR3 region has the DNA TGTGCCAGCAGCCAAGACAGAACTACTAGCGGGAGAACAGATACGCAGTATTTT.

This chain links TRBV5-1 with TRBJ2-7, with 14 bases identical to TRBD2. V lost 0 bases to trimming and J lost 5 bases; unmatched junction nucleotides: 4. CDR3 size: 16 residues. The V gene's germline CDR1 is SGHRS and CDR2 YFSETQ. CDR3 in amino acids: CASSLERLAGGNEQYF. The CDR3 DNA reads as TGCGCCAGCAGCTTGGAACGACTAGCGGGAGGGAACGAGCAGTACTTC.

The rearrangement links TRBV5-5 to TRBJ1-5; tentatively, D is TRBD1 (6 bases). V gave up 6 bases and J gave up 8 bases, with 15 bases separating them. The CDR3 contains 13 residues. CDR1 and CDR2 (germline): SGHKS, YYEKEE (reference sequence). In DNA, the CDR3 is TGTGCCAGCAATGAGGGGGTGAGGAAGCCCCAGCATTTT. This gives the protein CASNEGVRKPQHF.

CDR3 DNA sequence: TGTGCCAGCAGCTTTAACAGCGGGGAGACCCAGTACTTC. Its protein is CASSFNSGETQYF. The rearrangement uses TRBV7-2 and TRBJ2-5, with D perhaps matching TRBD2 (6 bases). V lost 3 bases and J 5 bases, leaving 10 bases between the germline ends. The CDR3 sequence is 13 residues long. Germline V gives CDR1 SGHTA, CDR2 FQGNSA.

The V call is TRBV13, the J call TRBJ1-2; D gene ambiguous. The V end was cut by 1 base, the J end by 3 bases, with 9 bases between. Per germline, CDR1 PRHDT and CDR2 FYEKMQ (reference sequence). This CDR3 region has 14 residues. The DNA of the CDR3 is TGTGCCAGCAGCTTAGATGCAGGTTACTATGGCTACACCTTC. It yields the protein CASSLDAGYYGYTF.

The genes are TRBV10-1 and TRBJ1-1; 10 positions agree with TRBD1. Trimming removed 5 bases from V and 4 bases from J; junction bases left unmatched: 4. The CDR3 totals 14 residues. Germline loops: CDR1 WNHNN, CDR2 SYGVQD (reference sequence). CDR3 in amino acids: CASSRDRGGTEAFF. The DNA of the CDR3 is TGCGCCAGCAGTCGGGACAGGGGCGGCACTGAAGCTTTCTTT.

This clone was counted only a few times. The gene calls are TRBV28 and TRBJ1-4, with a tentative D call TRBD1 (5 bases). Germline lookup yields CDR1 MDHEN and CDR2 SYDVKM. The CDR3 runs to 14 residues. The germline V and J ends were trimmed by 8 bases and 5 bases, with 15 bases remaining between them. CDR3 sequence: CASRGGGGNEKLFF. CDR3 sequence (DNA): TGTGCCAGCCGTGGAGGCGGGGGGAATGAAAAACTGTTTTTT.

The genes are TRBV28 and TRBJ2-5, with a tentative D call TRBD2 (6 bases). The CDR3 runs to 14 residues. Trimming pared 7 bases from V and 5 bases from J, leaving 17 bases between. CDR1 is MDHEN and CDR2 is SYDVKM in the germline V gene. The CDR3 protein is CASTEGSSVETQYF. CDR3 in DNA: TGTGCCAGCACCGAGGGGTCTAGCGTCGAGACCCAGTACTTC.

The V gene is TRBV7-9, the J gene TRBJ2-7; 9 nucleotides line up with TRBD2. There are 15 residues in the CDR3. Germline values: CDR1 SEHNR, CDR2 FQNEAQ (reference sequence). V lost 4 bases to trimming and J lost 4 bases; unmatched junction nucleotides: 8. The CDR3 here is CASSSQREVRYEQYF. The CDR3 nucleotides are TGTGCCAGCAGCTCCCAGCGGGAGGTTCGGTACGAGCAGTACTTC.

This chain uses TRBV10-2 with TRBJ2-7; D is perhaps TRBD2 (6 bases). CDR3 size: 14 residues. Germline CDR1 reads WSHSY; CDR2 reads SAAADI. The V end lost 7 bases, the J end lost 6 bases, and 19 bases lay between the germline ends. The CDR3, as DNA: TGCGCCAGCACCGCCCTGAGACTAGTCTGCGAGCAGTACGTC. Translation gives CASTALRLVCEQYV.

J is TRBJ2-1 and V is TRBV18; D unclear. CDR3 length equals 17 residues. Germline loops: CDR1 KGHSH, CDR2 LQKENI. Between the trimmed V and J ends, which lost 3 bases and 5 bases, there was a span of 20 bases. The CDR3 bases are TGTGCCAGCTCACCGTCACGGCAGTCCTTTAGCAACAATGAGCAGTTCTTC. Amino acid sequence: CASSPSRQSFSNNEQFF.

Turning to this clone: The same CDR3 is also encoded by other DNA sequences in this sample. The V and J genes are TRBV6-5 and TRBJ2-5; 8 bases line up with TRBD1. Trimming removed 6 bases from V and 3 bases from J; junction bases left unmatched: 3. The CDR3 spans 13 residues. Germline V gene lookup returns CDR1 MNHEY and CDR2 SVGAGI. The CDR3 DNA follows: TGTGCCAGCAGCAGGACAGGGAAAGAGACCCAGTACTTC. This translates into CASSRTGKETQYF.

The rearrangement links TRBV29-1 to TRBJ1-1; the D is unclear. The germline gives CDR1 SQVTM, CDR2 ANQGSEA. The CDR3 runs 13 residues. V lost 7 bases and J lost 2, with 14 bases in between. The CDR3 nucleotides read TGCAGCGCTACCAGGACGGGAAACACTGAAGCTTTCTTT. Amino acids: CSATRTGNTEAFF.